This T cell receptor (beta chain) was found in a study of shared clonotypes between healthy human individuals. V lost 6 bases and J lost 7, with 10 bases in between. Germline CDR1 LNHDA, CDR2 SQIVND (reference sequence). This CDR3 has 12 residues. Profiling relied on immunoSEQ multiplex PCR, and the TCRdb table lists in-frame clones only, not all of them. The data hold millions of clones, with approximately 93% observed a single time. This receptor was obtained from a man between 18 and 29 years old in good health. Some clones in this sample may be carry-over from other donors' samples. Sequenced sample: naive CD4+ T cells from PBMCs. The subset denotes: CD45RA+ positively selected. V usage is TRBV19 and J usage is TRBJ1-5; D unresolved. The CDR3 sequence is CASRDRGQPQHF. The CDR3 region has the DNA TGTGCCAGTAGGGACCGGGGACAGCCCCAGCATTTT.